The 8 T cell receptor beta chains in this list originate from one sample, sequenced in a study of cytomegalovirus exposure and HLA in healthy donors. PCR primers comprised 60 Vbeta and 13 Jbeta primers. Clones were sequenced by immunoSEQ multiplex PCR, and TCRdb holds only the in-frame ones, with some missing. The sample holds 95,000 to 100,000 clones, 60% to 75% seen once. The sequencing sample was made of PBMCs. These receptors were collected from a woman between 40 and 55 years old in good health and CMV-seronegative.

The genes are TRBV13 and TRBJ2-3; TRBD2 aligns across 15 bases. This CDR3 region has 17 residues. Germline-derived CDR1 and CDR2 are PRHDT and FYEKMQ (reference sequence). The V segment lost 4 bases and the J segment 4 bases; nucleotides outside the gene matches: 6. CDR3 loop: CASSSGLAGGPSDTQYF. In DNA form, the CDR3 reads TGTGCCAGCAGCTCCGGACTAGCGGGAGGGCCTTCAGATACGCAGTATTTT.

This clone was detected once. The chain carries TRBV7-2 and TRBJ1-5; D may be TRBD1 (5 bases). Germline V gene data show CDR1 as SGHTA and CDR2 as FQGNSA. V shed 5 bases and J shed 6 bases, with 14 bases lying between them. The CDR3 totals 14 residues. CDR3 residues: CASSEDWGGQPQHF. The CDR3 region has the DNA TGTGCCAGCAGCGAAGATTGGGGGGGTCAGCCCCAGCATTTT.

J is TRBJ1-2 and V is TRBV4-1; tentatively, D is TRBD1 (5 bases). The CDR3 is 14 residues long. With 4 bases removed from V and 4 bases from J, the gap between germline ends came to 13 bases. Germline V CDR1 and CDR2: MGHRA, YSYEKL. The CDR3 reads CASSPEGLIYGYTF. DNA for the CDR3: TGCGCCAGCAGCCCAGAGGGACTAATCTATGGCTACACCTTC.

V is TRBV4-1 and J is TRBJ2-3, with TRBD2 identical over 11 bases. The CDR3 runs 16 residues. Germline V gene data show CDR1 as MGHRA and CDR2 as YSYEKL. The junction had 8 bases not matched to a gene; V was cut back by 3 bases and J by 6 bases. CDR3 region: CASSHPSGGISDTQYF. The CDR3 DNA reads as TGCGCCAGCAGCCATCCTAGCGGGGGGATTTCTGATACGCAGTATTTT.

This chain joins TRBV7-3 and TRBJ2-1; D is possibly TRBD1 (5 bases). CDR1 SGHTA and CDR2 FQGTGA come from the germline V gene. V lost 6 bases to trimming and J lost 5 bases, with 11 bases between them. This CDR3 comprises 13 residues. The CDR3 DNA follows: TGTGCCAGCAGTCCAGGGTCTAACAATGAGCAGTTCTTC. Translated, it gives CASSPGSNNEQFF.

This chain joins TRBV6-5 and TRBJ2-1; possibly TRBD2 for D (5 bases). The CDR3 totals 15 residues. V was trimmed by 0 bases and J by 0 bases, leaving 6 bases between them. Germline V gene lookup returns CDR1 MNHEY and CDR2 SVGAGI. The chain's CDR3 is CASSYSAGSYNEQFF. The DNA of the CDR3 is TGTGCCAGCAGTTACTCTGCGGGCTCCTACAATGAGCAGTTCTTC.

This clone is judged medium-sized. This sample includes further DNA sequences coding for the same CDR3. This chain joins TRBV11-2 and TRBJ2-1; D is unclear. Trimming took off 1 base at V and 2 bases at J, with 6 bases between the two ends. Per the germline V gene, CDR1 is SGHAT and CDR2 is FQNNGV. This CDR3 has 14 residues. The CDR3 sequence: CASSLALAYNEQFF. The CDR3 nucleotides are TGTGCCAGCAGCTTAGCCTTAGCCTACAATGAGCAGTTCTTC.

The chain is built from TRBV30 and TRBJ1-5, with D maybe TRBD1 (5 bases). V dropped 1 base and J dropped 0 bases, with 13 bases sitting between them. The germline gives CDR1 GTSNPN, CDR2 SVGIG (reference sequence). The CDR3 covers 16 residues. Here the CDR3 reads CAWSGRGLHSNQPQHF. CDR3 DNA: TGTGCCTGGAGTGGTAGGGGCCTCCATAGCAATCAGCCCCAGCATTTT.